This is a list of T cell receptor beta chains from one sample in a study of blood T cell repertoires in COVID-19. The data were produced by immunoSEQ multiplex PCR, yet TCRdb's version contains in-frame clones alone and is incomplete. This table has some 380,000 clones, around 87% appearing once. Sequenced sample: PBMCs or T cells enriched from blood (not recorded which). These receptors were collected from a man aged 25 to 40 who had recovered from COVID-19. Both conserved end residues are part of each CDR3. D genes are given only for firm matches. Clone size, where shown, is once, few, many, or a class for clones that have expanded.

J gene	D gene	V gene	CDR3 length	clone size	CDR3 protein	CDR3 DNA
TRBJ2-4	TRBD1	TRBV5-5	14	-	CASTYDRGKNIQYF	TGTGCCAGTACCTATGACAGGGGGAAAAACATTCAGTACTTC
TRBJ2-2	TRBD2	TRBV7-3	16	few	CASAKRGGLLTGELFF	TGTGCCAGCGCGAAGCGGGGGGGCCTTCTGACCGGGGAGCTGTTTTTT
TRBJ2-1	TRBD1	TRBV6-5	11	-	CASSQGTALLF	TGTGCCAGCAGCCAAGGGACAGCATTGCTCTTC
TRBJ2-4	TRBD1	TRBV6-1	16	-	CASSEWGQGVENIQYF	TGTGCCAGCAGTGAATGGGGACAGGGGGTGGAAAACATTCAGTACTTC
TRBJ2-7	-	TRBV18	13	-	CASSQGNTYEQYF	TGTGCCAGCTCACAGGGGAATACCTACGAGCAGTACTTC
TRBJ2-1	-	TRBV11-3	15	-	CASSPAGLNYNEQFF	TGTGCCAGCAGCCCTGCGGGACTCAACTACAATGAGCAGTTCTTC
TRBJ1-4	TRBD1	TRBV30	13	-	CAKSRQGAGKLFF	TGTGCCAAATCTCGACAGGGGGCCGGAAAACTGTTTTTT
TRBJ2-2	TRBD1	TRBV3-1/TRBV3-2	13	-	CAAGQGNTGELFF	TGTGCCGCGGGACAGGGAAACACCGGGGAGCTGTTTTTT
TRBJ2-2	-	TRBV18	15	-	CASSPQGTTTGELFF	TGTGCCAGCTCACCCCAGGGGACGACCACCGGGGAGCTGTTTTTT
TRBJ2-3	-	TRBV10-2	15	-	CASSSKDTTTDTQYF	TGCGCCAGCAGTAGTAAGGACACCACCACAGATACGCAGTATTTT
TRBJ1-1	-	TRBV12-3/TRBV12-4	12	-	CASGGRRTEAFF	TGTGCCAGCGGGGGGAGGAGAACTGAAGCTTTCTTT
TRBJ1-5	TRBD1	TRBV30	15	-	CAWSIGPGQKAPQHF	TGTGCCTGGAGTATCGGACCGGGACAGAAGGCACCCCAGCATTTT
TRBJ1-2	-	TRBV7-8	16	once	CASSQTGRGTSKGYTF	TGTGCCAGCAGCCAGACTGGACGGGGGACGTCAAAGGGCTACACCTTC
TRBJ1-6	TRBD1	TRBV5-6	15	-	CASSLGQGASSPLHF	TGTGCCAGCAGCTTGGGACAGGGGGCTAGTTCACCCCTCCACTTT
TRBJ1-2	TRBD1	TRBV28	16	-	CASSWGTGGVVSGYTF	TGTGCCAGCAGTTGGGGGACAGGGGGGGTCGTGAGTGGCTACACCTTC
TRBJ1-3	-	TRBV5-4	12	-	CASSQSGNTIYF	TGTGCCAGCAGCCAATCTGGAAACACCATATATTTT
TRBJ1-1	TRBD1	TRBV13	15	few	CASRDRQGASTEAFF	TGTGCCAGCAGGGACCGACAGGGGGCAAGTACTGAAGCTTTCTTT
TRBJ1-5	TRBD1	TRBV5-6	13	-	CASSNGQGPPQHF	TGTGCCAGCAGCAACGGACAGGGTCCGCCCCAGCATTTT
TRBJ1-1	-	TRBV11-2	16	-	CASSLAAAARFREAFF	TGTGCCAGCAGCTTGGCCGCCGCGGCTCGCTTCAGAGAAGCTTTCTTT
TRBJ2-3	TRBD1	TRBV6-5	15	-	CASSLQGASTDTQYF	TGTGCCAGCAGTTTACAGGGGGCTAGCACAGATACGCAGTATTTT
TRBJ1-4	-	TRBV7-9	14	few	CASSRGEVGEKLFF	TGTGCCAGCAGCCGTGGAGAGGTCGGTGAAAAACTGTTTTTT
TRBJ1-3	-	TRBV12-5	13	-	CASGLGVLDTIYF	TGTGCTAGTGGTTTAGGAGTTCTGGACACCATATATTTT
TRBJ2-3	TRBD2	TRBV12-5	15	-	CASGLAGGLIDTQYF	TGTGCTAGTGGTTTGGCGGGGGGGCTAATAGATACGCAGTATTTT
TRBJ1-4	-	TRBV20-1	11	-	CSAVLGEKLFF	TGCAGTGCTGTATTGGGCGAAAAACTGTTTTTT
TRBJ1-2	-	TRBV19	15	once	CASSIGSSNNYGYTF	TGTGCCAGTAGTATCGGGTCGTCCAATAACTATGGCTACACCTTC
TRBJ2-7	-	TRBV5-5	14	-	CASSLTGPSYEQYF	TGTGCCAGCAGCTTGACAGGGCCATCCTACGAGCAGTACTTC
TRBJ2-1	TRBD2	TRBV4-2	17	-	CASSQAGGLAGLGVQFF	TGTGCCAGCAGCCAAGCGGGGGGACTAGCGGGACTGGGCGTGCAGTTCTTC
TRBJ2-5	TRBD1	TRBV6-1	13	-	CASSEDRVETQYF	TGTGCCAGCAGTGAGGACAGGGTTGAGACCCAGTACTTC
TRBJ1-3	TRBD1	TRBV7-9	16	-	CASSLKGTGGANTIYF	TGTGCCAGCAGCTTAAAGGGGACAGGGGGCGCGAACACCATATATTTT
TRBJ1-5	TRBD1	TRBV19	17	-	CASSRTLGTVSNQPQHF	TGTGCCAGTAGTAGGACCCTTGGGACAGTTAGCAATCAGCCCCAGCATTTT
TRBJ1-1	-	TRBV27	13	few	CASSHERNTEAFF	TGTGCCAGCAGTCATGAGCGGAACACTGAAGCTTTCTTT
TRBJ1-4	-	TRBV24-1	16	-	CATSVPVGGVREKLFF	TGTGCCACCAGTGTCCCGGTAGGGGGTGTGAGAGAAAAACTGTTTTTT
TRBJ2-1	TRBD2	TRBV5-4	16	-	CASSSRLAGAWDEQFF	TGTGCCAGCAGCTCAAGACTAGCGGGGGCATGGGATGAGCAGTTCTTC
TRBJ2-1	TRBD2	TRBV4-3	15	-	CASSQGLGRGNEQFF	TGCGCCAGCAGCCAGGGACTAGGGCGGGGCAATGAGCAGTTCTTC
TRBJ2-4	TRBD2	TRBV5-6	19	-	CASSSGLAGGILAKNIQYF	TGTGCCAGCAGCTCTGGACTAGCGGGGGGGATCCTAGCCAAAAACATTCAGTACTTC
TRBJ2-2	-	TRBV15	17	-	CATSRDRGWASTGELFF	TGTGCCACCAGCAGAGATCGTGGGTGGGCGAGCACCGGGGAGCTGTTTTTT
TRBJ1-1	-	TRBV6-5	14	-	CASSIKQGNTEAFF	TGTGCCAGCAGCATAAAACAGGGGAACACTGAAGCTTTCTTT
TRBJ1-2	TRBD1	TRBV6-4	16	-	CASSAQQGTAFYGYTF	TGTGCCAGCAGTGCCCAACAAGGGACAGCCTTCTATGGCTACACCTTC
TRBJ1-4	TRBD1	TRBV3-1/TRBV3-2	15	-	CASSPQGTTNEKLFF	TGTGCCAGCAGCCCACAGGGGACAACTAATGAAAAACTGTTTTTT
TRBJ1-2	-	TRBV19	13	-	CASSLGTYYGYTF	TGTGCCAGTAGTCTTGGGACTTACTATGGCTACACCTTC
TRBJ2-1	TRBD2	TRBV11-2	14	-	CASSLGLLAGGRFF	TGTGCCAGCAGCTTAGGTTTGCTAGCGGGGGGGAGGTTCTTC
TRBJ1-1	-	TRBV3-1/TRBV3-2	14	-	CASSTPGTNTEAFF	TGTGCCAGCAGCACGCCGGGAACGAACACTGAAGCTTTCTTT
TRBJ2-7	-	TRBV4-1	17	-	CASSQTTTGVYSYEQYF	TGCGCCAGCAGCCAAACTACCACCGGGGTGTACTCCTACGAGCAGTACTTC
TRBJ2-5	TRBD2	TRBV6-1	14	-	CASSEAGRVQTQYF	TGTGCCAGCAGTGAAGCGGGGAGGGTTCAGACCCAGTACTTC
TRBJ1-6	-	TRBV10-1	13	-	CASSESINSPLHF	TGCGCCAGCAGCGAAAGCATCAATTCACCCCTCCACTTT
TRBJ2-7	-	TRBV9	14	-	CASSVGQASLEQYF	TGTGCCAGCAGCGTAGGACAGGCTTCTCTCGAGCAGTACTTC
TRBJ2-1	-	TRBV27	15	-	CASSFPGGRFNEQFF	TGTGCCAGCAGTTTCCCGGGGGGCCGCTTCAATGAGCAGTTCTTC
TRBJ1-2	-	TRBV11-1	13	-	CASSPGGDYGYTF	TGTGCCAGCAGCCCGGGGGGCGACTATGGCTACACCTTC
TRBJ1-1	-	TRBV18	12	-	CASSPLETEAFF	TGTGCCAGCTCACCGCTAGAGACTGAAGCTTTCTTT
TRBJ1-4	-	TRBV6-5	16	-	CASSYFLYATNEKLFF	TGTGCCAGCAGTTATTTCCTCTATGCAACTAATGAAAAACTGTTTTTT
TRBJ1-1	TRBD1	TRBV19	18	-	CASRVGRGAFNMNTEAFF	TGTGCCAGTAGGGTCGGCAGGGGGGCCTTTAACATGAACACTGAAGCTTTCTTT
TRBJ1-3	TRBD1	TRBV4-1	16	-	CASSQDPDRAGNTIYF	TGCGCCAGCAGCCAAGACCCTGACAGGGCTGGAAACACCATATATTTT
TRBJ1-1	-	TRBV9	14	-	CASSVGQGNTEAFF	TGTGCCAGCAGCGTAGGGCAGGGTAACACTGAAGCTTTCTTT